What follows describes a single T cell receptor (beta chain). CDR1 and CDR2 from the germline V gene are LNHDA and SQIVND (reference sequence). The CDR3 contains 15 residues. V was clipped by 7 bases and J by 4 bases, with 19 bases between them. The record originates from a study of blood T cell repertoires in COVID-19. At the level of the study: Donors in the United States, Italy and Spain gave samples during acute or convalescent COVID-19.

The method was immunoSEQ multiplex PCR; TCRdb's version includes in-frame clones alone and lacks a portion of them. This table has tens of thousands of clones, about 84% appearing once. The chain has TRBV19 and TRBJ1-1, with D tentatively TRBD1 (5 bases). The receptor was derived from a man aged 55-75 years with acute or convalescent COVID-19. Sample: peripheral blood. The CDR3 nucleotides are TGTGCCAGTAACTTGGGGGGAATATTAGGCACTGAAGCTTTCTTT. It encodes CASNLGGILGTEAFF.